Given below is one T cell receptor beta chain in context. No antigen is known for it. The data belong to a study of T-cell reconstitution after alpha-beta-depleted transplantation in children. Study-level findings and limits: A year had passed since transplant, and T-cell counts and diversity by then came mostly from newly produced T cells. At around two months after transplant, the alpha-beta T cells were reportedly derived from several hundred expanded clones that came from non-depleted graft cells. The high TCRbeta diversity at day 60 in some patients came from surviving recipient T cells and thymic progenitors.

The germline V gene has CDR1 SGHTA and CDR2 FQGNSA. This CDR3 is built from 16 residues. V was clipped by 2 bases and J by 0 bases, with 11 bases between them. Unique molecular identifiers were used in preparing the TCRbeta library. TCRdb passed the PCR reads through MiXCR, listing each CDR3 protein once. The repertoire holds almost 500,000 distinct CDR3 sequences, with 10% to 13% as singletons. The chain combines TRBV7-2 with TRBJ2-1, with D unclear. Specimen: PBMCs, collected before TCRalphabeta/CD19-depleted stem cell transplant. This sequence was found in a child aged 2-9 years with inherited bone marrow failure, due to receive a stem cell transplant. The CDR3: CASSLTTPSSYNEQFF. CDR3 DNA: TGTGCCAGCAGCTTAACGACCCCTAGCTCCTACAATGAGCAGTTCTTC. Looking up the rest from reference TRBV7-2 and TRBJ2-1 gives the full variable domain: GAGVSQSPSNKVTEKGKDVELRCDPISGHTALYWYRQSLGQGLEFLIYFQGNSAPDKSGLPSDRFSAERTGGSVSTLTIQRTQQEDSAVYLCASSLTTPSSYNEQFFGPGTRLTVL.